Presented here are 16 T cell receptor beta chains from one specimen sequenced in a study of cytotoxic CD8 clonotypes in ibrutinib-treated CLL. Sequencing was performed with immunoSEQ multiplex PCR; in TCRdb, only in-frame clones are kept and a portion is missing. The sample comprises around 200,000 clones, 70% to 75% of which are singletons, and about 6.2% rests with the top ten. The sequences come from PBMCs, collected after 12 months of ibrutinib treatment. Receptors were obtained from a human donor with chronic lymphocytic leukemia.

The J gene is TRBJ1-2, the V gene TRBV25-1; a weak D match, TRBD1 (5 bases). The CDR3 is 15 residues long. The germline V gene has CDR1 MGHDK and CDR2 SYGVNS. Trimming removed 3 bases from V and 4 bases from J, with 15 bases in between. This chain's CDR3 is CASSDPTVSRYGYTF. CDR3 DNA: TGTGCCAGCAGTGACCCGACAGTTTCCCGCTATGGCTACACCTTC.

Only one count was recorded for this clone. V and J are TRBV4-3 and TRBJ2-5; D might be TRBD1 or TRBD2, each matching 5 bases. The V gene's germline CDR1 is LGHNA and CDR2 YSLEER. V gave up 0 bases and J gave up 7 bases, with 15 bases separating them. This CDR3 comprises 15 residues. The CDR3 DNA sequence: TGCGCCAGCAGCCAAGAGGTTGGGGGTCCGGGGACCCAGTACTTC. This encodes CASSQEVGGPGTQYF.

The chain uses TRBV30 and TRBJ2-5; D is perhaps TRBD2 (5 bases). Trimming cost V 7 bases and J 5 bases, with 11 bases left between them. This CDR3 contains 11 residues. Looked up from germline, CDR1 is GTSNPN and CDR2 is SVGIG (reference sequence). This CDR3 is CASRGAETQYF. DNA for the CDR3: TGTGCCTCCCGGGGTGCGGAGACCCAGTACTTC.

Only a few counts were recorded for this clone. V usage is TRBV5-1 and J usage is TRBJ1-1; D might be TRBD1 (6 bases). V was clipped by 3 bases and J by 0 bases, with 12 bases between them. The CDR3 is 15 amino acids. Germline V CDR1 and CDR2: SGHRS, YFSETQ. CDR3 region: CASSSQTGLNTEAFF. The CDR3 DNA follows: TGCGCCAGCAGCTCCCAAACAGGGTTGAACACTGAAGCTTTCTTT. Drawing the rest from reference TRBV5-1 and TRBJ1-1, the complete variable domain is KAGVTQTPRYLIKTRGQQVTLSCSPISGHRSVSWYQQTPGQGLQFLFEYFSETQRNKGNFPGRFSGRQFSNSRSEMNVSTLELGDSALYLCASSSQTGLNTEAFFGQGTRLTVV.

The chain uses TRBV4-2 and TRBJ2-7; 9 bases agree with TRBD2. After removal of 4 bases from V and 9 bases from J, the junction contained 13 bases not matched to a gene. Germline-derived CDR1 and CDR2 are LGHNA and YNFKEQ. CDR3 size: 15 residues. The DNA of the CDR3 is TGTGCCAGCAGCCGTCCTAGCGGGGAACCCTCTGGGCAGTACTTC. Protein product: CASSRPSGEPSGQYF.

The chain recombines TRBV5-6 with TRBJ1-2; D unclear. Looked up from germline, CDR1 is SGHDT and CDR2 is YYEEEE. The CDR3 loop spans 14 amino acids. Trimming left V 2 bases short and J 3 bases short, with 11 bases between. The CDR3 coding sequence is TGTGCCAGCAGCTTAGGAACAGCCTACTATGGCTACACCTTC. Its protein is CASSLGTAYYGYTF.

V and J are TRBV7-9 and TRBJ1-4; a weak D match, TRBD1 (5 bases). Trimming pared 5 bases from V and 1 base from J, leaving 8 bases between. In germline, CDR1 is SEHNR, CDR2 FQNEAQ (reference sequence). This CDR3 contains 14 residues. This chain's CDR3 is CASSLRETNEKLFF. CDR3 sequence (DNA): TGTGCCAGCAGCCTCAGGGAAACTAATGAAAAACTGTTTTTT.

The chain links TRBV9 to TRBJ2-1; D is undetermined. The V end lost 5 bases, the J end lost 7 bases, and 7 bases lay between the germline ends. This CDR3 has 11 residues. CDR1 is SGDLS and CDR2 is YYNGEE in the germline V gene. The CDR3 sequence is CASSSKNEQFF. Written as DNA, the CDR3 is TGTGCCAGCAGTTCTAAGAATGAGCAGTTCTTC.

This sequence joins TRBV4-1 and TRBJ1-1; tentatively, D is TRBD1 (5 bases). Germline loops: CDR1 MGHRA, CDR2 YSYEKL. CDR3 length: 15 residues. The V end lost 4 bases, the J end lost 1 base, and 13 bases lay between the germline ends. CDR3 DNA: TGCGCCAGCAGCCTGGAGGCAAGGGGGAACACTGAAGCTTTCTTT. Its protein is CASSLEARGNTEAFF.

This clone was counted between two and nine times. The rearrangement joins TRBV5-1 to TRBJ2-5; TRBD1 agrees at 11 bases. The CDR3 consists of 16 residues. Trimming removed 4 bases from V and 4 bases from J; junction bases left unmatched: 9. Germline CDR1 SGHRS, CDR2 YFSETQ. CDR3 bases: TGCGCCAGCAGCCATTCCGGGACAGGGGGGACAGAGACCCAGTACTTC. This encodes CASSHSGTGGTETQYF.

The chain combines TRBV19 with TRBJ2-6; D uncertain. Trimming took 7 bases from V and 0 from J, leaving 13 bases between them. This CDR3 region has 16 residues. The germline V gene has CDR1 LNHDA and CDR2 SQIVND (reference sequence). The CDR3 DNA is TGTGCCAGTAACGACAAGGTGAGCTCTGGGGCCAACGTCCTGACTTTC. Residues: CASNDKVSSGANVLTF.

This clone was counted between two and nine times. The CDR3 spells CASSDGPSSGANVLTF. The CDR3 coding sequence is TGCGCCAGCAGTGACGGACCAAGTTCTGGGGCCAACGTCCTGACTTTC. The chain carries TRBV10-2 and TRBJ2-6; D unclear. There are 16 residues in the CDR3. The V gene's germline CDR1 is WSHSY and CDR2 SAAADI. Trimming left V 3 bases short and J 1 base short, with 10 bases between.

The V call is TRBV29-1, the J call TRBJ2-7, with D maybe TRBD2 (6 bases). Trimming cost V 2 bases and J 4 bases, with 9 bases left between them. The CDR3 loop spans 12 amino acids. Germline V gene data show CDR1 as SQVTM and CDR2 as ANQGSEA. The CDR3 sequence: CSVELEGYEQYF. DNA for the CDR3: TGCAGCGTTGAACTGGAGGGTTACGAGCAGTACTTC.

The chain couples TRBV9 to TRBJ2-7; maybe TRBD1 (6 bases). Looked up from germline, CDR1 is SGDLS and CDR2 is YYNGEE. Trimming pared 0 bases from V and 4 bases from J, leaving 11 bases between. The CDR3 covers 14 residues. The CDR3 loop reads CASSVAGGRYEQYF. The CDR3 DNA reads TGTGCCAGCAGCGTAGCTGGGGGCAGATACGAGCAGTACTTC.

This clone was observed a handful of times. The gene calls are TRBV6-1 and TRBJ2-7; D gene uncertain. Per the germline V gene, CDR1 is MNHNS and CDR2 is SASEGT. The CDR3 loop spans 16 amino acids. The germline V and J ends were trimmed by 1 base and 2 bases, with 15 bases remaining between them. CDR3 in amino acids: CASSEEVGDSPYEQYF. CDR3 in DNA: TGTGCCAGCAGTGAAGAAGTGGGCGACTCCCCCTACGAGCAGTACTTC.

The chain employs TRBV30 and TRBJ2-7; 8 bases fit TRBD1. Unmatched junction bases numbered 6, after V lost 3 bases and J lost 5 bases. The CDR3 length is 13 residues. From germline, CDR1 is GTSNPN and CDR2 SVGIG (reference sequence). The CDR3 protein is CAWRRTGFHEQYF. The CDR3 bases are TGTGCCTGGAGAAGGACAGGGTTCCACGAGCAGTACTTC.